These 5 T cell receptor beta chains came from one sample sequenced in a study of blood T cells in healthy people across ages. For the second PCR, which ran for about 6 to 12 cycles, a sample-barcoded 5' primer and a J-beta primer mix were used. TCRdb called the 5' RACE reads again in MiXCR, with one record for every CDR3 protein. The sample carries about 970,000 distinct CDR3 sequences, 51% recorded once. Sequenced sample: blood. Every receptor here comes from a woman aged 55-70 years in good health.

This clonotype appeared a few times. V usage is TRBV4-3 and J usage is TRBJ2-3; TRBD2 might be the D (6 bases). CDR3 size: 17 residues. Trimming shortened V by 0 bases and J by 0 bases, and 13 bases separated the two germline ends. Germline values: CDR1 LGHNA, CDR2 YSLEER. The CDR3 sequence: CASSQDLLAPSTDTQYF. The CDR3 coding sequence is TGCGCCAGCAGCCAAGATTTGCTAGCGCCTAGCACAGATACGCAGTATTTT.

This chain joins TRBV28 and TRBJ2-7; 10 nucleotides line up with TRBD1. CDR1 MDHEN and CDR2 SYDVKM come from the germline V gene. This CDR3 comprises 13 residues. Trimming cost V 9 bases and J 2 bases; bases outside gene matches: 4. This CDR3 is CASDRGRTYEQYF. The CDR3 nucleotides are TGTGCCAGTGACAGGGGGCGCACCTACGAGCAGTACTTC.

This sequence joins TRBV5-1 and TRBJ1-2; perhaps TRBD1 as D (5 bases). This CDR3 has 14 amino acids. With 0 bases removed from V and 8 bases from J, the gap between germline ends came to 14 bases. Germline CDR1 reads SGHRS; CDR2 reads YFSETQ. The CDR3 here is CASSLGQPIDGYTF. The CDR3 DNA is TGCGCCAGCAGCTTGGGACAGCCTATCGACGGCTACACCTTC.

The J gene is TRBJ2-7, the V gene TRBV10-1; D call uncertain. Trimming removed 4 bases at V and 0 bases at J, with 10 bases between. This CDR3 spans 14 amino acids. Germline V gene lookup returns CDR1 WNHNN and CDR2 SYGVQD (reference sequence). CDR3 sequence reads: CASSATVASYEQYF. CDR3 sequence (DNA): TGCGCCAGCAGTGCTACAGTAGCCTCCTACGAGCAGTACTTC.

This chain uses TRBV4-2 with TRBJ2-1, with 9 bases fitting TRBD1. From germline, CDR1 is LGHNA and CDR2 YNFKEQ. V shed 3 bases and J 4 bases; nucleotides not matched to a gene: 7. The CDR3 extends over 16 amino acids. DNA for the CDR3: TGTGCCAGCAGCCATGACCGGGACAGGGCGTACAATGAGCAGTTCTTC. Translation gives CASSHDRDRAYNEQFF.